This TCR beta chain was captured by sequencing in a study of blood T cell repertoires in COVID-19. About the research overall: Samples came from the United States, Italy and Spain, spanning acute and convalescent COVID-19. PBMCs, B-cell-depleted T cells, or T cells provided the cDNA or gDNA that made up the material.

Trimming removed 4 bases at V and 5 bases at J, with 12 bases between. This CDR3 comprises 14 residues. The germline gives CDR1 KGHSH, CDR2 LQKENI. As processed by the authors: Counts of nucleated cells, estimated from reference gene primer amplification, were obtained. TCRdb's table, derived via immunoSEQ multiplex PCR, lists solely in-frame clones and lacks some. V and J calls plus clone size are reproduced from that table; the DNA served to infer D and trimming. This sample has hundreds of thousands of clones, with around nine tenths found just once. Before being deemed recovered, Cohort 3 donors had two negative PCRs, clearance, or symptom resolution.

Sequencing was performed on PBMCs or T cells enriched from blood (not recorded which). The V call is TRBV18, the J call TRBJ2-1; TRBD1 is a possible D gene (6 bases). The TCR was taken from a woman in her thirties or forties who had recovered from COVID-19. CDR3 bases: TGTGCCAGCTCACTCGGACAGCTTCACAATGAGCAGTTCTTC. It yields the protein CASSLGQLHNEQFF.